The T cell receptor beta chain under discussion was sequenced for a study of T cell responses to AZD1222 COVID-19 vaccine. Study outcomes and limitations: It was only after the peak T cell response that any repertoires were sampled.

The assay was immunoSEQ multiplex PCR, and TCRdb's table has in-frame clones only and misses some. The sample has over 85,000 clones; 85% to 95% are singletons. Concerning this clone itself: Its antigen is currently unknown.

Trimming took off 8 bases at V and 2 bases at J, with 16 bases between the two ends. This CDR3 contains 14 residues. CDR1 is MNHEY, CDR2 SVGAGI, per germline. This clonotype was sampled from an adult in good health. The source was peripheral blood, collected on day 0 of AZD1222 vaccination. V usage is TRBV6-5 and J usage is TRBJ2-7; D is unresolved. CDR3 coding DNA: TGTGCCAGCGCGATGGCCCAATCAACCTACGAGCAGTACTTC. Protein: CASAMAQSTYEQYF.